The 22 T cell receptor beta chains below come from one sample, sequenced in a study of metastatic and nonmetastatic thyroid tumors. TCRdb reanalyzed the PCR reads via MiXCR. Of 30,000 or so clones listed, 20% to 30% were seen once; the top ten hold more than 2%. There were no patients who had received any treatment before thyroid surgery. The sample comprised blood. The source is a female donor with papillary thyroid cancer or a benign thyroid nodule (not recorded which). Some clones in this sample may be carry-over from other donors' samples.

This clone rates as medium-sized. V is TRBV11-3 and J is TRBJ2-7, with D hard to call. V was shortened by 1 base and J by 2 bases, with 6 bases between the two germline ends. Germline V gives CDR1 SGHNT, CDR2 YENEEA. CDR3 length equals 13 residues. CDR3 coding DNA: TGTGCCAGCAGCTTAGTGCCAACCTACGAGCAGTACTTC. This encodes CASSLVPTYEQYF.

Sample share makes this clone medium-sized. This chain joins TRBV28 and TRBJ2-2; 8 bases match TRBD1. The CDR3 has 15 residues. Germline trimming cut 7 bases from V and 6 bases from J; bases unmatched to any gene: 10. Germline assignment: CDR1 MDHEN and CDR2 SYDVKM. In nucleotides, the CDR3 is TGTGCCAGCAATCCGGGACAGGTGGTCGCCGGGGAGCTGTTTTTT. Amino acids: CASNPGQVVAGELFF. The full variable domain, completed using reference TRBV28 and TRBJ2-2, is DVKVTQSSRYLVKRTGEKVFLECVQDMDHENMFWYRQDPGLGLRLIYFSYDVKMKEKGDIPEGYSVSREKKERFSLILESASTNQTSMYLCASNPGQVVAGELFFGEGSRLTVL.

In this sample, this clone is medium-sized. The gene calls are TRBV24-1 and TRBJ2-7; 8 bases fit TRBD1. Germline CDR1 reads KGHDR; CDR2 reads SFDVKD. There are 13 residues in the CDR3. The J segment lost 6 bases and the V segment lost 4 bases, leaving 4 bases of the junction unmatched. The CDR3 nucleotides are TGTGCCACCAGTGACAGGGACAGGTCCGAGCAGTACTTC. As protein: CATSDRDRSEQYF.

As to this clone: One junction end disagrees with the germline gene, perhaps due to a read error. The genes are TRBV19 and TRBJ2-1; D not certain. Germline CDR1 is LNHDA and CDR2 is SQIVND (reference sequence). This CDR3 has 15 amino acids. The CDR3 loop is CASSGGLSSYNDQFF. CDR3 sequence (DNA): TGTGCCAGTAGCGGTGGGCTGAGCTCCTACAATGATCAGTTCTTC.

In its sample, this clone was seen many times. This chain joins TRBV6-2 or TRBV6-3 and TRBJ2-5; a possible D gene is TRBD2 (5 bases). The CDR3 contains 18 residues. Germline values: CDR1 MNHEY, CDR2 SVGEGT. Trimming cost V 4 bases and J 1 base, with 22 bases left between them. Here the CDR3 reads CASSSGDGLLPLQETQYF. Here the CDR3 DNA reads TGTGCCAGCAGTTCAGGTGATGGACTTCTACCCCTCCAAGAGACCCAGTACTTC.

On this clone itself: The CDR3 carries no conserved terminal phenylalanine or tryptophan, so it likely arises from a read error. The chain combines TRBV10-1 with TRBJ2-1, with TRBD2 matching 13 bases. Trimming cost V 4 bases and J 4 bases; bases outside gene matches: 4. The CDR3 length is 16 residues. Germline V gene data show CDR1 as WNHNN and CDR2 as SYGVQD (reference sequence). CDR3 sequence reads: CASSGGTSGIYNEQFC. DNA for the CDR3: TGCGCCAGCAGTGGAGGGACTAGCGGGATATACAATGAGCAGTTCTGC.

This clone was detected ten times or more. An end of the junction does not agree with germline; a read error may underlie this. At the DNA level, this CDR3 is encoded by other sequences in the same sample as well. V is TRBV18 and J is TRBJ2-4; 10 nucleotides align to TRBD1. The CDR3 is 17 amino acids. Germline V lookup: CDR1 KGHSH, CDR2 LQKENI. The CDR3 DNA reads TGTGCCAGTTCACCAACCGGGACAGGGGTGGCCAAAAACATTCAGTACTTC. It is translated as CASSPTGTGVAKNIQYF.

Judged by abundance, this clone is medium-sized. The rearrangement joins TRBV30 to TRBJ2-7, with D perhaps matching TRBD2 (6 bases). V was trimmed by 5 bases and J by 4 bases, leaving 9 bases between them. Germline V gives CDR1 GTSNPN, CDR2 SVGIG (reference sequence). There are 11 residues in the CDR3. CDR3 amino acids: CAWSGGYEQYF. In DNA, the CDR3 is TGTGCCTGGTCCGGGGGATACGAGCAGTACTTC.

About this clone: A read error may produce the germline difference seen at one junction end. V gene TRBV3-1 combines with J gene TRBJ2-7, with TRBD1 matching over 7 bases. The germline CDR1 and CDR2 sequences are LGHDT and YNNKEL (reference sequence). The CDR3 spans 14 residues. The CDR3 is CASNQAAGGYEQYF. The CDR3, as DNA: TGTGCCAGCAACCAAGCTGCAGGGGGCTACGAGCAGTACTTC.

At least ten counts were recorded for this clone. The rearrangement links TRBV5-1 to TRBJ1-1; D remains ambiguous. V gave up 2 bases and J gave up 6 bases, with 17 bases separating them. The CDR3 runs to 15 residues. Germline V CDR1 and CDR2: SGHRS, YFSETQ. CDR3 residues: CASSFYRQSKAEAFF. The CDR3 DNA reads TGCGCCAGCAGCTTTTATCGCCAGTCGAAGGCTGAAGCTTTCTTT.

Details on this clone: The junction departs from the called germline gene at one end, perhaps through a read error. V gene TRBV11-3 combines with J gene TRBJ2-2; 10 nucleotides align to TRBD1. Germline CDR1 is SGHNT and CDR2 is YENEEA. The CDR3 has 14 amino acids. CDR3 DNA sequence: TGTGCCAGCAGCACCGGGACAGGGGCCGCGGAGATGTTTTTT. Amino acids: CASSTGTGAAEMFF.

This clone was recorded many times. This rearrangement joins TRBV5-1 to TRBJ2-1, with TRBD2 matching over 7 bases. Per the germline V gene, CDR1 is SGHRS and CDR2 is YFSETQ. The length of the CDR3 is 15 residues. V was pared by 6 bases and J by 1 base, with 7 bases of the junction left unmatched. Here the CDR3 DNA reads TGCGCCAGCACTCGCGGGAGTGGTTCCTACAATGAGCAGTTCTTC. Its translation is CASTRGSGSYNEQFF.

The chain has TRBV4-3 and TRBJ2-3; 8 bases fit TRBD2. CDR3 length: 16 residues. With V trimmed by 1 base and J by 0 bases, 3 bases remained unmatched. In germline, CDR1 is LGHNA, CDR2 YSLEER. CDR3 DNA sequence: TGCGCCAGCAGCCAAGGGGCTAGCGGGAGCACAGATACGCAGTATTTT. This gives the protein CASSQGASGSTDTQYF.

This clone was seen ten or more times. The chain has TRBV3-1 and TRBJ2-3; 8 bases are shared with TRBD2. Trimming cost V 0 bases and J 1 base; bases outside gene matches: 6. Germline V gene data show CDR1 as LGHDT and CDR2 as YNNKEL (reference sequence). This CDR3 region has 17 residues. DNA of the CDR3: TGTGCCAGCAGCCAAGACTGGCGGGAGGTGGGCACAGATACGCAGTATTTT. This gives the protein CASSQDWREVGTDTQYF.

A word on this clone: Its ends do not fully match the called genes, so a read error is possible. In the same sample, other DNA sequences code for this CDR3. The chain is built from TRBV12-3 or TRBV12-4 and TRBJ1-3; 7 nucleotides line up with TRBD1. The CDR3 is made up of 16 amino acids. The CDR3 protein is CASSLGTDFSGNTIYF. The CDR3 nucleotides read TGTGCCAGCAGCCTGGGGACAGACTTCTCTGGGAACACCATATATTTT.

The chain is built from TRBV7-2 and TRBJ1-1; D is unclear. Germline CDR1 reads SGHTA; CDR2 reads FQGNSA. V lost 2 bases and J 6 bases, leaving 10 bases between the germline ends. The CDR3 length is 13 residues. Written as DNA, the CDR3 is TGTGCCAGCAGCTTAAATAGGGTCGCTGAAGCTTTCTTT. Translating it yields CASSLNRVAEAFF.

This clone appeared many times. This rearrangement joins TRBV7-9 to TRBJ1-1; TRBD1 matches 8 bases. The trim removed 7 bases at V and 3 bases at J, leaving 10 bases unmatched. The CDR3 extends over 15 amino acids. Per the germline V gene, CDR1 is SEHNR and CDR2 is FQNEAQ (reference sequence). CDR3 DNA sequence: TGTGCCAGCAACCCCCGACAGGGGAGGGACACTGAAGCTTTCTTT. Encoded protein: CASNPRQGRDTEAFF.

In the case of this clone: A junction boundary mismatches the germline segment, possibly from a read error. The chain couples TRBV4-1 to TRBJ2-7; 9 bases are a match to TRBD2. The CDR3 consists of 15 residues. Germline V gene data show CDR1 as MGHRA and CDR2 as YSYEKL. CDR3 DNA sequence: TGCGACAGCAGCCTAGGAGGCGGGAGGGCCTACGTGCAGTACTTC. Its translation is CDSSLGGGRAYVQYF.

The chain carries TRBV13 and TRBJ2-2, with 7 bases aligning to TRBD2. This CDR3 comprises 13 residues. Germline V CDR1 and CDR2: PRHDT, FYEKMQ (reference sequence). J was trimmed by 8 bases and V by 6 bases; bases with no gene match: 6. The CDR3 DNA follows: TGTGCCAGCAGGAATGAGCGGGAAGGGGAGCTGTTTTTT. Translating gives CASRNEREGELFF.

V usage is TRBV6-5 and J usage is TRBJ2-7; D is undetermined. Germline CDR1 MNHEY, CDR2 SVGAGI. V dropped 4 bases and J dropped 7 bases, with 14 bases sitting between them. CDR3 length: 13 amino acids. CDR3 in amino acids: CASSSGPRREQYF. DNA of the CDR3: TGTGCCAGCAGTTCCGGGCCCCGTAGAGAGCAGTACTTC.

This clone was recorded at least ten times. This sequence joins TRBV9 and TRBJ2-3; no reliable D call. The CDR3 sequence is 13 residues long. V was trimmed by 0 bases and J by 6 bases, leaving 8 bases between them. Looked up from germline, CDR1 is SGDLS and CDR2 is YYNGEE. The CDR3 coding sequence is TGTGCCAGCAGCGTAGATTTGAGGGATACGCAGTATTTT. This encodes CASSVDLRDTQYF.

This clone was seen only a few times. The rearrangement uses TRBV13 and TRBJ2-1, with 9 bases that match TRBD2. Losses at the gene ends were 0 bases for V and 4 bases for J; bases not matched to a gene: 4. The CDR3 spans 16 residues. In germline, CDR1 is PRHDT, CDR2 FYEKMQ (reference sequence). The DNA of the CDR3 is TGTGCCAGCAGCTTAGGGACTAGCGGCACTTACAATGAGCAGTTCTTC. Residues: CASSLGTSGTYNEQFF.